What follows is one T cell receptor beta chain and its context. The germline V gene has CDR1 SGHRS and CDR2 YFSETQ. The V end was cut by 0 bases, the J end by 8 bases, with 20 bases between. This CDR3 has 16 residues. Original methodology: Estimation of nucleated cell counts relied on the amplification of reference gene primers. The method was immunoSEQ multiplex PCR; TCRdb's version includes in-frame clones alone and lacks a portion of them. That table gives V, J and clone size, and the DNA gave D and trimming. The sample holds fewer than 250,000 clones, 84% seen once. This entry is derived from a study of blood T cell repertoires in COVID-19. Study overall: The United States, Italy and Spain provided the acute and convalescent COVID-19 samples. PBMCs, B-cell-depleted T cells, or T cells were the source of the cDNA or gDNA that made up the material.

The source material was peripheral blood. The gene calls are TRBV5-1 and TRBJ1-2; TRBD1 is a possible D gene (5 bases). This TCR derives from a man aged 45-65 years with acute or convalescent COVID-19. The CDR3 coding sequence is TGCGCCAGCAGCTTGGGACACGAAACAAAAGGGGTGGGCTACACCTTC. It specifies CASSLGHETKGVGYTF. The full variable domain, completed using reference TRBV5-1 and TRBJ1-2, is KAGVTQTPRYLIKTRGQQVTLSCSPISGHRSVSWYQQTPGQGLQFLFEYFSETQRNKGNFPGRFSGRQFSNSRSEMNVSTLELGDSALYLCASSLGHETKGVGYTFGSGTRLTVV.